A single T cell receptor beta chain is shown here with its context. Source study methods: Counts of nucleated cells, estimated from reference gene primer amplification, were obtained. Method: immunoSEQ multiplex PCR; TCRdb's copy keeps in-frame clones and lacks some. D and trimming come from the DNA, and the V and J calls and clone size come from that table. Among 240,000 or so clones listed, 70% to 85% were seen once. The entry originates in a study of blood T cell repertoires in COVID-19. Study summary: COVID-19 samples from acute and convalescent phases originated in the United States, Italy and Spain. In each case, the material was cDNA or gDNA derived from T cells, B-cell-depleted T cells, or PBMCs.

The V end lost 0 bases, the J end lost 6 bases, and 6 bases lay between the germline ends. Germline-derived CDR1 and CDR2 are SNHLY and FYNNEI. The CDR3 has 14 amino acids. The chain employs TRBV2 and TRBJ1-6; D remains unclear. This sequence was found in a woman older than 75 with acute or convalescent COVID-19. The sample was peripheral blood. CDR3 sequence: CASSEALGNSPLHF. The CDR3 nucleotides read TGTGCCAGCAGTGAAGCGCTCGGTAATTCACCCCTCCACTTT.